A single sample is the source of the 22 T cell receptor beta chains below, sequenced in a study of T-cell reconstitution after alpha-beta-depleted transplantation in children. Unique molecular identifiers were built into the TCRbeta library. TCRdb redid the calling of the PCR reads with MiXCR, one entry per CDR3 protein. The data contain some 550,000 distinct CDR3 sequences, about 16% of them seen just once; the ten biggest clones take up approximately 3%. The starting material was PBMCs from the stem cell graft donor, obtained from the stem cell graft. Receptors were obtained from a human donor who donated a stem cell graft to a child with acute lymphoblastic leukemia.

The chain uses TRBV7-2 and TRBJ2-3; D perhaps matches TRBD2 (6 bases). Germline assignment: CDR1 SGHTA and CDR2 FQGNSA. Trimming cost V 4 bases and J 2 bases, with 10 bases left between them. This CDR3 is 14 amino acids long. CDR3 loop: CASSWDWNTDTQYF. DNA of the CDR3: TGTGCCAGCAGCTGGGACTGGAACACAGATACGCAGTATTTT.

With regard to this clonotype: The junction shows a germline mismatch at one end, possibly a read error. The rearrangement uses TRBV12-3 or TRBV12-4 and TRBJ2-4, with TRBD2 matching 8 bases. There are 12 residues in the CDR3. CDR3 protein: CASSAVTSGQDF. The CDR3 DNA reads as TGTGCCAGCAGTGCTGTAACTAGCGGCCAGGACTTC.

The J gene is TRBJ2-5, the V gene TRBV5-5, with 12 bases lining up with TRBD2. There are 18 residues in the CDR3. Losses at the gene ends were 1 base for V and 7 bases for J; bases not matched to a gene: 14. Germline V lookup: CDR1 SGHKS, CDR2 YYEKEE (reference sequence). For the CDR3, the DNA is TGTGCCAGCAGCTTGAGGGTACAGCTAGCGGGAGGGCCGCGGACCCAGTACTTC. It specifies CASSLRVQLAGGPRTQYF.

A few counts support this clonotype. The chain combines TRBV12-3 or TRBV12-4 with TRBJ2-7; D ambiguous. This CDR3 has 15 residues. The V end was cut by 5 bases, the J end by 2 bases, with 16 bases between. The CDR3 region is CASSTLMKATYEQYF. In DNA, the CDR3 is TGTGCCAGCAGTACCCTAATGAAGGCAACCTACGAGCAGTACTTC.

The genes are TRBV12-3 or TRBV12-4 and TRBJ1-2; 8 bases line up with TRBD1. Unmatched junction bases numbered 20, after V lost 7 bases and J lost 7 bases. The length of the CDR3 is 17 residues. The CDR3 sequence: CASTQAETGARGTGYTF. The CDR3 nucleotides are TGTGCCAGCACCCAAGCCGAGACAGGGGCCCGAGGGACTGGCTACACCTTC.

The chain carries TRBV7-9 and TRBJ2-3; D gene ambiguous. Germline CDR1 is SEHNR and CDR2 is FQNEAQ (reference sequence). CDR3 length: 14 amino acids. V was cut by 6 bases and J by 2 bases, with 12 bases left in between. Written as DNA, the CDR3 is TGTGCCAGCAGAGGCGCCGGAGACACAGATACGCAGTATTTT. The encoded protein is CASRGAGDTDTQYF.

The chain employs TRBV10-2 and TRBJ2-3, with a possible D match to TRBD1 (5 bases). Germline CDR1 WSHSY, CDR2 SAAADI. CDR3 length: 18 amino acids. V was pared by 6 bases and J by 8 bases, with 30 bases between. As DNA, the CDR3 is TGCGCCAGCAGGGCCGGGTCCAGGGCTCAATTGAAAGTAGGTACGCAGTATTTT. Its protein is CASRAGSRAQLKVGTQYF.

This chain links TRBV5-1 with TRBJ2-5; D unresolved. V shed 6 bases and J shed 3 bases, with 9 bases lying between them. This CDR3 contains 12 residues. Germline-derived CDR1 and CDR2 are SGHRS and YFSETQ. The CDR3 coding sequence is TGCGCCAGCACATCTGCCAAAGAGACCCAGTACTTC. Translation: CASTSAKETQYF. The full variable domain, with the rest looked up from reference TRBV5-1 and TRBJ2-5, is KAGVTQTPRYLIKTRGQQVTLSCSPISGHRSVSWYQQTPGQGLQFLFEYFSETQRNKGNFPGRFSGRQFSNSRSEMNVSTLELGDSALYLCASTSAKETQYFGPGTRLLVL.

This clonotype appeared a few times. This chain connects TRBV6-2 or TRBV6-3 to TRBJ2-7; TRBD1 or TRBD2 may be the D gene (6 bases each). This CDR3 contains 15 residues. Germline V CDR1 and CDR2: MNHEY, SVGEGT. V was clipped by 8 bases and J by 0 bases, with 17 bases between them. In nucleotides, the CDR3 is TGTGCCAGCGAAGTCAGGAAGGGGGGCTCCTACGAGCAGTACTTC. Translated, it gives CASEVRKGGSYEQYF.

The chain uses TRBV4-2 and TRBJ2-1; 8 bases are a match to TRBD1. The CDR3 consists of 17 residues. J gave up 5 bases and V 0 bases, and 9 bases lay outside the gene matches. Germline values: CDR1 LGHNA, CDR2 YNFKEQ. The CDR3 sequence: CASSQETDRGPDNEQFF. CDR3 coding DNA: TGTGCCAGCAGCCAAGAAACCGACAGGGGCCCGGACAATGAGCAGTTCTTC.

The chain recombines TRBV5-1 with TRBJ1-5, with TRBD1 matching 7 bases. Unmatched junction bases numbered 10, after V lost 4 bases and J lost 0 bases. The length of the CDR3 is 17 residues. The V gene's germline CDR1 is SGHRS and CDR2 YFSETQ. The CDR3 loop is CASSALGGGYSNQPQHF. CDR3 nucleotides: TGCGCCAGCAGCGCTTTGGGAGGGGGCTATAGCAATCAGCCCCAGCATTTT.

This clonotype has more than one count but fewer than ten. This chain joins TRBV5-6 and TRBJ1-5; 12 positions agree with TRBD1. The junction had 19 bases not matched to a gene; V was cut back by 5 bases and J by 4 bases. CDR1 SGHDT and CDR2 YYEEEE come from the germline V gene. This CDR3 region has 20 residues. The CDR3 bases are TGTGCCAGCAGTCGTCATGCGGGACAGGGGGCTGACTGGGGGAATCAGCCCCAGCATTTT. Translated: CASSRHAGQGADWGNQPQHF.

In nucleotides, the CDR3 is TGTGCCAGCGGCGCCGCCGGTTTCAACGAGCAGTACTTC. Amino acids: CASGAAGFNEQYF. The chain joins TRBV3-1 to TRBJ2-7; no clear D gene. The V gene lost 8 bases and the J gene lost 5 bases, with 16 bases spanning the gap. Germline V CDR1 and CDR2: LGHDT, YNNKEL (reference sequence). The CDR3 runs 13 residues.

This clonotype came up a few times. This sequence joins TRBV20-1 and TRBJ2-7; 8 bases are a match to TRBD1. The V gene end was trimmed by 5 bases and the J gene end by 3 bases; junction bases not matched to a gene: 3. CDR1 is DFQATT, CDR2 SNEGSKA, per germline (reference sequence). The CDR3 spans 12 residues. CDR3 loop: CSAPTGGYEQYF. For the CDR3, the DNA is TGCAGTGCTCCTACAGGGGGCTACGAGCAGTACTTC.

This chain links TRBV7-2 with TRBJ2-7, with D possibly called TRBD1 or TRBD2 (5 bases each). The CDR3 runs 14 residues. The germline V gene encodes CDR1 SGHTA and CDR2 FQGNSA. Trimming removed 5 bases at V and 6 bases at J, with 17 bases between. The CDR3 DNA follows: TGTGCCAGCAGCCAGATGCCGGGGCCCGGCGAGCAGTACTTC. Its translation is CASSQMPGPGEQYF. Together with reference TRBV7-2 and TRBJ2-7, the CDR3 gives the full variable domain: GAGVSQSPSNKVTEKGKDVELRCDPISGHTALYWYRQSLGQGLEFLIYFQGNSAPDKSGLPSDRFSAERTGGSVSTLTIQRTQQEDSAVYLCASSQMPGPGEQYFGPGTRLTVT.

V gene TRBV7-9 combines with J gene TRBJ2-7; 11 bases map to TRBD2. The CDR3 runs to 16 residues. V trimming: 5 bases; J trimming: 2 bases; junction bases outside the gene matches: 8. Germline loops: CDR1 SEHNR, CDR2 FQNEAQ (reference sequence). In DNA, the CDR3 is TGTGCCAGCAGCCCACCACTAGCGGGAGCCCCCTACGAGCAGTACTTC. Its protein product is CASSPPLAGAPYEQYF.

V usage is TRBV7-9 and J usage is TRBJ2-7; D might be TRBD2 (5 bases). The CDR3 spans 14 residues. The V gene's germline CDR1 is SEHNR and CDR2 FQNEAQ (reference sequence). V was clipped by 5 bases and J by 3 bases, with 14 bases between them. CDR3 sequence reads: CASSGLEWIYEQYF. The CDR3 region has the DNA TGTGCCAGCAGCGGACTCGAATGGATCTACGAGCAGTACTTC.

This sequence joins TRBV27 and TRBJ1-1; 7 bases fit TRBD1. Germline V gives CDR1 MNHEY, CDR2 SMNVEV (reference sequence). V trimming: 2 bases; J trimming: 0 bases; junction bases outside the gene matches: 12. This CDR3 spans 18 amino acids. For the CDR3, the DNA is TGTGCCAGCAGTTTAGCTATTAGGGACAGAAAGATGAACACTGAAGCTTTCTTT. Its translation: CASSLAIRDRKMNTEAFF.

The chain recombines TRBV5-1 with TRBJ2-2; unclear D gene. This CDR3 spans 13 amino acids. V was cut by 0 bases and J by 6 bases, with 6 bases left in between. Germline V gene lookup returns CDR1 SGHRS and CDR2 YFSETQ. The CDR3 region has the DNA TGCGCCAGCAGCTTGGCCGTAGCCGGGGAGCTGTTTTTT. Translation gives CASSLAVAGELFF. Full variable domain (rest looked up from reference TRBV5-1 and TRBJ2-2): KAGVTQTPRYLIKTRGQQVTLSCSPISGHRSVSWYQQTPGQGLQFLFEYFSETQRNKGNFPGRFSGRQFSNSRSEMNVSTLELGDSALYLCASSLAVAGELFFGEGSRLTVL.

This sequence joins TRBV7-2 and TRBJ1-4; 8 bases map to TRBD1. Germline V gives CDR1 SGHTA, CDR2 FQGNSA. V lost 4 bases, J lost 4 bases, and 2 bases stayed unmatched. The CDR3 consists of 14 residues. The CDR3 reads CASSSTGVNEKLFF. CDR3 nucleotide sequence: TGTGCCAGCAGCTCGACAGGGGTTAATGAAAAACTGTTTTTT.

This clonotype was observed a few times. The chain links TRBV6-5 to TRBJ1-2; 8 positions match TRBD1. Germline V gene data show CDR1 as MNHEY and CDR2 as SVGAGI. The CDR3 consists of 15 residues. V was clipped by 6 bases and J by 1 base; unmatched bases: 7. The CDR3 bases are TGTGCCAGCAGCTGGGACAGGAATTTTAACTATGGCTACACCTTC. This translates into CASSWDRNFNYGYTF.

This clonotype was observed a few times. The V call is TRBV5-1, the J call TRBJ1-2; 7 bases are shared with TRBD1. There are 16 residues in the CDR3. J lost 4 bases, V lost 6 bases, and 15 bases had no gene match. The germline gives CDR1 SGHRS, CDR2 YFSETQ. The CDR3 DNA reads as TGCGCCAGCACGCCAGACCTTGGGGAGGGGGCCTATGGCTACACCTTC. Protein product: CASTPDLGEGAYGYTF. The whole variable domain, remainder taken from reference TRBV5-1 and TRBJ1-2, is KAGVTQTPRYLIKTRGQQVTLSCSPISGHRSVSWYQQTPGQGLQFLFEYFSETQRNKGNFPGRFSGRQFSNSRSEMNVSTLELGDSALYLCASTPDLGEGAYGYTFGSGTRLTVV.